The entry below gives a single T cell receptor (beta chain) sequence along with its context. The data stem from a study of coeliac disease. Germline trimming cut 2 bases from V and 8 bases from J; bases unmatched to any gene: 12. The length of the CDR3 is 16 residues. Germline CDR1 and CDR2: SGHVS and FQNEAQ. The data were produced by immunoSEQ multiplex PCR, yet TCRdb's version contains in-frame clones alone and is incomplete. The sample includes thousands of clones, 50% to 65% of them seen just once. This sequence was found in a man aged 55 to 69 with celiac disease on a gluten-free diet. The sample consisted of intraepithelial lymphocytes from the gut. The rearrangement uses TRBV7-8 and TRBJ1-2; 9 nucleotides align to TRBD1. CDR3 nucleotide sequence: TGTGCCAGCAGCTTATCCGGGACAGGGCTGTTTCGGGGCTACACCTTC. This codes for CASSLSGTGLFRGYTF.